A single sample gave rise to the 22 T cell receptor beta chains below, sequenced in a study of post-analysis software for immune sequencing data (dated by TCRdb to the mid-2010s). The study at large found these results: Patients showed significantly higher frequencies than controls for a handful of TRBV segments, among them TRBV5-6, TRBV5-1 and TRBV20-1.

These TCRs are of unknown antigen specificity. The method was PCR. Sequenced using an Illumina HiSeq 2500. To reduce PCR and sequencing biases, unique molecular identifiers were incorporated into the TCR beta cDNA libraries. TCRdb handled the public reads itself, with Q25 trimming in fastp and clone calling in MiXCR, and kept productive beta chains. Each CDR3 protein gets just one entry, which takes the most common genes and DNA from the rows behind it. Within this sample are approximately 730,000 distinct CDR3 sequences, with 30% of them counted one time only. The ten top clones hold around 0.55% of the sample. Sequencing was performed on blood. All receptors derive from a girl between 10 and 17 years old with multiple sclerosis.

This clonotype was observed a single time. The chain is built from TRBV11-2 and TRBJ2-2; D may be TRBD2 (7 bases). Germline CDR1 and CDR2: SGHAT and FQNNGV. CDR3 length: 15 residues. V lost 5 bases and J 7 bases, leaving 17 bases between the germline ends. The CDR3 DNA reads TGTGCCAGCAGCCGGGGGGCCGGTGCGAACGGGGAGCTGTTTTTT. This sequence encodes CASSRGAGANGELFF.

This clonotype was counted between two and nine times. The chain has TRBV10-3 and TRBJ2-1; TRBD1 or TRBD2 may be the D gene (6 bases each). CDR1 and CDR2 from the germline V gene are ENHRY and SYGVKD. V lost 10 bases and J lost 3, with 13 bases in between. There are 13 residues in the CDR3. The CDR3 DNA reads as TGTGCCACCGGAGGGGGAAACTACAATGAGCAGTTCTTC. Residues: CATGGGNYNEQFF.

The J gene is TRBJ2-1, the V gene TRBV7-8; 11 bases fit TRBD2. The J segment lost 3 bases and the V segment lost 4 bases, leaving 5 bases of the junction unmatched. This CDR3 spans 16 amino acids. Germline CDR1 and CDR2: SGHVS and FQNEAQ. The CDR3 sequence: CASSSSTSGGYNEQFF. CDR3 bases: TGTGCCAGCAGCTCATCAACTAGCGGGGGCTACAATGAGCAGTTCTTC.

This clonotype has only a few counts. This chain uses TRBV20-1 with TRBJ2-3; TRBD1 is a possible D gene (6 bases). The CDR3 has 17 residues. The V end was cut by 6 bases, the J end by 0 bases, with 22 bases between. Germline values: CDR1 DFQATT, CDR2 SNEGSKA (reference sequence). The chain's CDR3 is CSALRTGTSASTDTQYF. As DNA, the CDR3 is TGCAGTGCCCTAAGGACGGGGACATCGGCTAGCACAGATACGCAGTATTTT.

At least ten counts were recorded for this clonotype. A read error may produce the germline difference seen at one junction end. The V call is TRBV7-9, the J call TRBJ2-7, with 7 positions matching TRBD1. CDR1 SEHNR and CDR2 FQNEAQ come from the germline V gene (reference sequence). CDR3 size: 13 residues. The DNA of the CDR3 is TGCGCCAGCAGCTTAGGGGGCGGAGGCGAGCAGTACTTC. Its translation is CASSLGGGGEQYF.

The genes are TRBV7-2 and TRBJ1-6, with D possibly TRBD1 on 5 matching bases. The V gene's germline CDR1 is SGHTA and CDR2 FQGNSA. This CDR3 region has 15 residues. V was trimmed by 4 bases and J by 7 bases, leaving 14 bases between them. DNA of the CDR3: TGTGCCAGCAGCTCATGGGCCAGGGACAATTCACCCCTCCACTTT. It yields the protein CASSSWARDNSPLHF. Combining the CDR3 with reference TRBV7-2 and TRBJ1-6 gives the whole variable domain GAGVSQSPSNKVTEKGKDVELRCDPISGHTALYWYRQSLGQGLEFLIYFQGNSAPDKSGLPSDRFSAERTGGSVSTLTIQRTQQEDSAVYLCASSSWARDNSPLHFGNGTRLTVT.

This clonotype showed up just a few times. This chain uses TRBV28 with TRBJ2-7; 10 bases are shared with TRBD1. Trimming removed 5 bases from V and 4 bases from J; junction bases left unmatched: 8. The CDR3 consists of 15 residues. Germline CDR1 is MDHEN and CDR2 is SYDVKM. In DNA form, the CDR3 reads TGTGCCAGCAGTCTAACGAGGGACAGGGGTTACGAGCAGTACTTC. Protein product: CASSLTRDRGYEQYF.

The rearrangement uses TRBV24-1 and TRBJ2-1; D possibly corresponds to TRBD2 (6 bases). Trimming left V 0 bases short and J 2 bases short, with 10 bases between. The CDR3 is 16 residues long. Germline loops: CDR1 KGHDR, CDR2 SFDVKD. The CDR3 DNA follows: TGTGCCACCAGTGATTTGGAGGGAGGAACCTACAATGAGCAGTTCTTC. It codes for CATSDLEGGTYNEQFF.

This chain uses TRBV20-1 with TRBJ2-1; 10 positions agree with TRBD2. The CDR3 has 15 residues. J gave up 3 bases and V 6 bases, and 8 bases lay outside the gene matches. Germline loops: CDR1 DFQATT, CDR2 SNEGSKA (reference sequence). This CDR3 reads CSARGLAGDYNEQFF. DNA of the CDR3: TGCAGTGCCCGAGGCCTAGCGGGAGACTACAATGAGCAGTTCTTC.

There are many counts of this clonotype. The V and J genes are TRBV20-1 and TRBJ2-5, with D perhaps matching TRBD1 or TRBD2 (7 bases each). This CDR3 comprises 12 residues. The V gene's germline CDR1 is DFQATT and CDR2 SNEGSKA (reference sequence). The V and J ends lost 6 bases and 5 bases respectively, with 13 bases between them. CDR3 sequence (DNA): TGCAGTGCCCACAGGGGAGGGGAGACCCAGTACTTC. Its protein is CSAHRGGETQYF.

This chain uses TRBV3-1 with TRBJ1-4; no reliable D call. The CDR3 contains 16 residues. In germline, CDR1 is LGHDT, CDR2 YNNKEL (reference sequence). Trimming left V 4 bases short and J 0 bases short, with 12 bases between. The CDR3 coding sequence is TGTGCCAGCAGCCCTCAGGACCGCGCAACTAATGAAAAACTGTTTTTT. Translation gives CASSPQDRATNEKLFF.

The V call is TRBV9, the J call TRBJ2-7; tentative D call: TRBD1 (5 bases). V was cut by 0 bases and J by 6 bases, with 10 bases left in between. The CDR3 length is 13 residues. Germline CDR1 is SGDLS and CDR2 is YYNGEE. CDR3 residues: CASSVAPGSEQYF. CDR3 DNA: TGTGCCAGCAGCGTAGCCCCAGGGTCCGAGCAGTACTTC.

This clonotype showed up many times. The chain carries TRBV6-2 or TRBV6-3 and TRBJ2-4, with a possible D match to TRBD2 (5 bases). The CDR3 runs 12 residues. CDR1 is MNHEY, CDR2 SVGEGT, per germline. Trimming pared 5 bases from V and 7 bases from J, leaving 9 bases between. The CDR3 sequence: CASSTTKNIQYF. The CDR3 DNA follows: TGTGCCAGCAGTACGACTAAGAACATTCAGTACTTC.

This chain connects TRBV29-1 to TRBJ1-2, with D unresolved. V lost 6 bases and J 3 bases, leaving 17 bases between the germline ends. This CDR3 has 14 amino acids. CDR1 and CDR2 (germline): SQVTM, ANQGSEA. In DNA form, the CDR3 reads TGCAGCGTGGGTACGTCGGGAGGCGACTATGGCTACACCTTC. Translated, it gives CSVGTSGGDYGYTF.

The chain recombines TRBV28 with TRBJ1-6; 7 bases map to TRBD1. The ends lost 5 bases at V and 9 bases at J; junction bases unmatched: 1. There are 12 residues in the CDR3. Germline loops: CDR1 MDHEN, CDR2 SYDVKM. This CDR3 reads CASSRGLSPLHF. In DNA form, the CDR3 reads TGTGCCAGCAGTAGGGGGCTTTCACCCCTCCACTTT.

This clonotype was found a few times. The rearrangement uses TRBV7-9 and TRBJ2-5; D remains unclear. Per the germline V gene, CDR1 is SEHNR and CDR2 is FQNEAQ (reference sequence). With 1 base removed from V and 2 bases from J, the gap between germline ends came to 11 bases. The CDR3 spans 15 residues. CDR3 in DNA: TGTGCCAGCAGCTTAGGGCCGAGGCTACAAGAGACCCAGTACTTC. As protein: CASSLGPRLQETQYF.

This clonotype was found a few times. This rearrangement joins TRBV7-9 to TRBJ1-5; D call uncertain. Germline CDR1 reads SEHNR; CDR2 reads FQNEAQ (reference sequence). The V gene lost 4 bases and the J gene lost 5 bases, with 18 bases spanning the gap. There are 16 residues in the CDR3. In DNA, the CDR3 is TGTGCCAGCAGCTCCGAAACAAGCCTGGTGGATCAGCCCCAGCATTTT. Protein: CASSSETSLVDQPQHF.

V usage is TRBV12-3 or TRBV12-4 and J usage is TRBJ1-2; D is ambiguous. V was cut by 5 bases and J by 7 bases, with 17 bases left in between. CDR3 length equals 14 residues. The CDR3 sequence: CASSPDHPAGGYTF. Here the CDR3 DNA reads TGTGCCAGCAGTCCGGACCATCCTGCGGGTGGCTACACCTTC.

The chain joins TRBV12-3 or TRBV12-4 to TRBJ1-3; D is perhaps TRBD1 (5 bases). The V and J ends lost 7 bases and 13 bases respectively, with 17 bases between them. The CDR3 is 12 residues long. CDR3 residues: CASTLGTGTIYF. In DNA, the CDR3 is TGTGCCAGCACGTTAGGGACCGGGACTATATATTTT.

This clonotype was seen a handful of times. The V and J genes are TRBV12-3 or TRBV12-4 and TRBJ2-7; D is unresolved. The CDR3 spans 13 residues. V dropped 6 bases and J dropped 4 bases, with 13 bases sitting between them. The CDR3 spells CASRMTAEYEQYF. The CDR3 DNA sequence: TGTGCCAGCAGAATGACCGCCGAATACGAGCAGTACTTC.

The sample holds a few counts of this clonotype. The chain couples TRBV7-8 to TRBJ2-7, with TRBD1 identical over 10 bases. Germline loops: CDR1 SGHVS, CDR2 FQNEAQ. V lost 0 bases and J lost 5; bases outside the gene matches: 7. The CDR3 extends over 16 amino acids. CDR3 in amino acids: CASSLAGDRGEDEQYF. CDR3 DNA sequence: TGTGCCAGCAGCTTAGCGGGGGACAGGGGAGAGGACGAGCAGTACTTC.

This clonotype showed up many times. The gene calls are TRBV12-3 or TRBV12-4 and TRBJ1-2; tentative D call: TRBD1 (5 bases). Trimming stripped 0 bases from V and 7 bases from J, with 9 bases between. The CDR3 totals 13 residues. The CDR3 spells CASSLARVGGYTF. In nucleotides, the CDR3 is TGTGCCAGCAGTTTAGCCAGGGTGGGTGGCTACACCTTC.